Shown below are 8 T cell receptor beta chains from a single sample sequenced in a study of blood T cells in healthy people across ages. A sample-barcoded 5' primer and a J-beta primer mix were used in a second PCR of roughly 7 to 11 cycles. One entry per CDR3 protein, called by TCRdb with MiXCR from the 5' RACE reads. The sample lists 1.5 million to 2 million distinct CDR3 sequences; 30% to 40% were seen once. Input material: blood. These receptor sequences come from a woman between 25 and 40 years old in good health.

V is TRBV6-1 and J is TRBJ2-1; D possibly corresponds to TRBD2 (6 bases). Germline CDR1 MNHNS, CDR2 SASEGT. V was pared by 8 bases and J by 0 bases, with 17 bases between. The CDR3 has 16 residues. CDR3 DNA: TGTGCCAGCGAAAGGCTAGCGTTGAGCTCCTACAATGAGCAGTTCTTC. Its protein product is CASERLALSSYNEQFF.

Written as DNA, the CDR3 is TGTGCCACTTGGGGCGGGCCCTACGAGCAGTACTTC. Residues: CATWGGPYEQYF. The genes are TRBV7-9 and TRBJ2-7; D tentatively reads TRBD1 or TRBD2 (5 bases each). Trimming cost V 10 bases and J 2 bases, with 12 bases left between them. The CDR3 extends over 12 amino acids. Germline loops: CDR1 SEHNR, CDR2 FQNEAQ (reference sequence).

This clonotype was counted between two and nine times. V and J are TRBV29-1 and TRBJ2-5; tentative D call: TRBD2 (5 bases). Germline V lookup: CDR1 SQVTM, CDR2 ANQGSEA. This CDR3 contains 13 residues. Trimming shortened V by 3 bases and J by 5 bases, and 13 bases separated the two germline ends. The CDR3 is CSVEVPGGETQYF. The DNA for the CDR3 is TGCAGCGTTGAGGTGCCGGGCGGGGAGACCCAGTACTTC.

This clonotype was seen only a few times. The rearrangement links TRBV5-1 to TRBJ2-4; D call uncertain. CDR1 SGHRS and CDR2 YFSETQ come from the germline V gene. The CDR3 is 15 residues long. V lost 0 bases and J lost 6, with 13 bases in between. The CDR3 here is CASSLAPDPGNIQYF. The CDR3 nucleotides read TGCGCCAGCAGCTTGGCCCCCGACCCCGGAAACATTCAGTACTTC. Full variable domain (outside the CDR3, taken from reference TRBV5-1 and TRBJ2-4): KAGVTQTPRYLIKTRGQQVTLSCSPISGHRSVSWYQQTPGQGLQFLFEYFSETQRNKGNFPGRFSGRQFSNSRSEMNVSTLELGDSALYLCASSLAPDPGNIQYFGAGTRLSVL.

This clonotype was recorded a few times. V gene TRBV4-2 combines with J gene TRBJ2-3; TRBD1 matches at 7 bases. CDR3 length equals 16 residues. Trimming took 3 bases from V and 5 from J; bases not matched to a gene: 11. CDR1 is LGHNA, CDR2 YNFKEQ, per germline. The CDR3 DNA follows: TGTGCCAGCAGCCAGCAAGCAACAGGGGACAGAGATACGCAGTATTTT. It yields the protein CASSQQATGDRDTQYF.

There are a few counts of this clonotype. The chain links TRBV20-1 to TRBJ2-7, with TRBD1 matching over 11 bases. The V segment lost 2 bases and the J segment 3 bases; nucleotides outside the gene matches: 6. Germline V gene data show CDR1 as DFQATT and CDR2 as SNEGSKA (reference sequence). The CDR3 spans 15 residues. The CDR3 loop reads CSARLRDRGYYEQYF. CDR3 nucleotide sequence: TGCAGTGCTAGATTACGGGACAGGGGGTACTACGAGCAGTACTTC.

This rearrangement joins TRBV6-2 or TRBV6-3 to TRBJ2-7; a weak D match, TRBD2 (6 bases). This CDR3 is built from 15 residues. Germline values: CDR1 MNHEY, CDR2 SVGEGT. Trimming removed 2 bases from V and 2 bases from J, with 13 bases in between. The CDR3 sequence is CASSYGLAFTYEQYF. CDR3 DNA: TGTGCCAGCAGTTACGGGCTAGCGTTCACCTACGAGCAGTACTTC.

This clonotype was detected a few times. This chain connects TRBV6-6 to TRBJ1-2, with a possible D match to TRBD1 (5 bases). The V gene lost 2 bases and the J gene lost 3 bases, with 19 bases spanning the gap. The CDR3 is 17 residues long. In germline, CDR1 is MNHNY, CDR2 SVGAGI (reference sequence). In DNA, the CDR3 is TGTGCCAGCAGTTACATGGACCCTCTCGGGACGGACTATGGCTACACCTTC. It codes for CASSYMDPLGTDYGYTF.